A single sample is the source of the 16 T cell receptor beta chains below, sequenced in a study of radiotherapy plus CTLA-4 blockade in lung cancer listed by TCRdb under 2018. Libraries were prepared through the immunoSEQ multiplex PCR assay. Entries here come from immuneACCESS through TCRdb and include only in-frame sequences with V and J called. Some clones fail to appear in such tables; in the studies checked, an unresolved V gene covers under half of the shortfall, and the cause of the remainder is unknown. The table for this sample lists roughly 42,000 clones; 75% to 80% of them were counted only once. Less than 25% of the sample is held by the ten biggest clonotypes. The source was peripheral blood, collected from a patient treated with radiotherapy plus ipilimumab. All receptors derive from a human donor with non-small cell lung cancer that progressed on radiotherapy plus ipilimumab.

This chain joins TRBV7-9 and TRBJ1-1, with 9 bases that match TRBD1. This CDR3 is 14 amino acids long. V lost 5 bases, J lost 1 base, and 2 bases stayed unmatched. In germline, CDR1 is SEHNR, CDR2 FQNEAQ (reference sequence). The CDR3 nucleotides are TGTGCCAGCAGCCCGGACAGGGGGAACACTGAAGCTTTCTTT. It yields the protein CASSPDRGNTEAFF.

This clone was observed a single time. The chain has TRBV6-1 and TRBJ2-3; D possibly corresponds to TRBD1 (6 bases). V gave up 4 bases and J gave up 0 bases, with 8 bases separating them. The CDR3 loop spans 14 amino acids. Germline lookup yields CDR1 MNHNS and CDR2 SASEGT. The CDR3 nucleotides read TGTGCCAGCAGTGGGCAGGGGAGCACAGATACGCAGTATTTT. It is translated as CASSGQGSTDTQYF.

This clone has only one observation. V and J are TRBV7-8 and TRBJ1-1, with a possible D match to TRBD1 (6 bases). In germline, CDR1 is SGHVS, CDR2 FQNEAQ. This CDR3 is 14 amino acids long. V lost 3 bases to trimming and J lost 1 base, with 9 bases between them. This CDR3 reads CASSFLQGNTEAFF. The CDR3 DNA reads as TGTGCCAGCAGCTTCCTACAGGGGAACACTGAAGCTTTCTTT. The entire variable domain, with the rest obtained from reference TRBV7-8 and TRBJ1-1, is as follows: GAGVSQSPRYKVAKRGQDVALRCDPISGHVSLFWYQQALGQGPEFLTYFQNEAQLDKSGLPSDRFFAERPEGSVSTLKIQRTQQEDSAVYLCASSFLQGNTEAFFGQGTRLTVV.

The chain carries TRBV5-1 and TRBJ2-7; 7 bases match TRBD1. With 4 bases clipped from V and 6 bases from J, the junction kept 10 bases outside the gene matches. Germline V lookup: CDR1 SGHRS, CDR2 YFSETQ. The CDR3 has 14 residues. CDR3 residues: CASSTRQGRGEQYF. In DNA, the CDR3 is TGCGCCAGCAGCACCCGACAGGGAAGAGGCGAGCAGTACTTC.

Remarks on this clone: This is likely an artifact of a read error, given a far larger clone one base away. The CDR3 does not close with the conserved phenylalanine or tryptophan, likely indicating a read error. The genes are TRBV14 and TRBJ1-2; D is unresolved. The CDR3 has 13 residues. The V end lost 0 bases, the J end lost 8 bases, and 10 bases lay between the germline ends. CDR1 and CDR2 from the germline V gene are SGHDN and FVKESK. The CDR3 sequence: CASSQDRRRGYTL. As DNA, the CDR3 is TGTGCCAGCAGCCAAGATAGGAGGCGAGGCTACACCCTC.

The chain has TRBV4-1 and TRBJ1-2; a possible D gene is TRBD1 (6 bases). Germline V gene data show CDR1 as MGHRA and CDR2 as YSYEKL. V lost 3 bases and J 0 bases, leaving 11 bases between the germline ends. The CDR3 contains 15 residues. CDR3 in amino acids: CASSHGGGANYGYTF. The CDR3 coding sequence is TGCGCCAGCAGCCATGGGGGCGGCGCTAACTATGGCTACACCTTC.

This clone appeared once. The chain has TRBV6-5 and TRBJ1-5; the D gene is possibly TRBD1 (6 bases). With 0 bases removed from V and 7 bases from J, the gap between germline ends came to 13 bases. The CDR3 extends over 15 amino acids. Germline CDR1 MNHEY, CDR2 SVGAGI. The CDR3 DNA is TGTGCCAGCAGTTACTCATCGGGGGGCGGGCAGCCCCAGCATTTT. As protein: CASSYSSGGGQPQHF.

This chain uses TRBV6-6 with TRBJ1-2; TRBD1 agrees at 9 bases. The germline V gene encodes CDR1 MNHNY and CDR2 SVGAGI (reference sequence). The CDR3 contains 13 residues. Germline trimming cut 6 bases from V and 5 bases from J; bases unmatched to any gene: 4. CDR3 region: CASRGTGWYGYTF. CDR3 in DNA: TGTGCCAGCAGAGGGACAGGGTGGTATGGCTACACCTTC.

The rearrangement links TRBV6-1 to TRBJ1-1; 7 bases agree with TRBD1. The CDR3 contains 13 residues. V lost 8 bases to trimming and J lost 5 bases; unmatched junction nucleotides: 8. Germline V gene lookup returns CDR1 MNHNS and CDR2 SASEGT. This CDR3 is CASSQGVWTEAFF. CDR3 DNA sequence: TGTGCCAGCTCCCAGGGGGTTTGGACTGAAGCTTTCTTT.

The rearrangement uses TRBV2 and TRBJ2-1; 10 nucleotides match TRBD2. The CDR3 has 13 amino acids. The J segment lost 9 bases and the V segment lost 5 bases, leaving 4 bases of the junction unmatched. Germline values: CDR1 SNHLY, CDR2 FYNNEI. The CDR3: CASSRTSGGEQFF. The CDR3 DNA is TGTGCCAGCAGTCGGACTAGCGGCGGTGAGCAGTTCTTC.

The CDR3 DNA is TGTGCCAGCCGAGGGACAGGGGGTGAATATGGCTACACCTTC. It codes for CASRGTGGEYGYTF. The chain carries TRBV6-5 and TRBJ1-2, with 11 bases aligning to TRBD1. CDR3 length: 14 amino acids. Germline CDR1 MNHEY, CDR2 SVGAGI. After removal of 8 bases from V and 5 bases from J, the junction contained 7 bases not matched to a gene.

The chain combines TRBV15 with TRBJ2-3; 9 bases map to TRBD1. CDR1 is LNHNV, CDR2 YYDKDF, per germline (reference sequence). This CDR3 spans 19 amino acids. V lost 3 bases to trimming and J lost 3 bases; unmatched junction nucleotides: 16. CDR3 amino acids: CATSSEPPTGTGRTDTQYF. Written as DNA, the CDR3 is TGTGCCACCAGCAGTGAACCCCCCACCGGGACAGGGAGAACAGATACGCAGTATTTT. Full variable domain (remainder filled in from reference TRBV15 and TRBJ2-3): DAMVIQNPRYQVTQFGKPVTLSCSQTLNHNVMYWYQQKSSQAPKLLFHYYDKDFNNEADTPDNFQSRRPNTSFCFLDIRSPGLGDTAMYLCATSSEPPTGTGRTDTQYFGPGTRLTVL.

The gene calls are TRBV9 and TRBJ2-6; 8 bases match TRBD1. Germline loops: CDR1 SGDLS, CDR2 YYNGEE. The CDR3 has 15 amino acids. V lost 3 bases to trimming and J lost 4 bases; unmatched junction nucleotides: 3. The CDR3, as DNA: TGTGCCAGCAGCGGGACAGGGACCGGGGCCAACGTCCTGACTTTC. Its protein is CASSGTGTGANVLTF.

The V gene is TRBV6-1, the J gene TRBJ1-3, with D unresolved. Germline-derived CDR1 and CDR2 are MNHNS and SASEGT. The CDR3 length is 12 residues. With 0 bases removed from V and 9 bases from J, the gap between germline ends came to 6 bases. In DNA form, the CDR3 reads TGTGCCAGCAGTGAAGCGCGGGGCACCATATATTTT. Translated, it gives CASSEARGTIYF.

This clone appeared a single time. V gene TRBV9 combines with J gene TRBJ1-1; D is uncertain. CDR3 size: 13 residues. Looked up from germline, CDR1 is SGDLS and CDR2 is YYNGEE. CDR3 sequence: CTAEASKNTEAFF. The CDR3 coding sequence is TGTACCGCTGAGGCTAGCAAGAACACTGAAGCTTTCTTT.

The rearrangement joins TRBV15 to TRBJ1-1, with a possible D match to TRBD1 (5 bases). Germline V gene data show CDR1 as LNHNV and CDR2 as YYDKDF (reference sequence). CDR3 size: 17 residues. V was shortened by 3 bases and J by 1 base, with 18 bases between the two germline ends. The CDR3 loop reads CATSRDVSGSGNTEAFF. CDR3 nucleotide sequence: TGTGCCACCAGCAGGGATGTGTCAGGGTCTGGGAACACTGAAGCTTTCTTT.